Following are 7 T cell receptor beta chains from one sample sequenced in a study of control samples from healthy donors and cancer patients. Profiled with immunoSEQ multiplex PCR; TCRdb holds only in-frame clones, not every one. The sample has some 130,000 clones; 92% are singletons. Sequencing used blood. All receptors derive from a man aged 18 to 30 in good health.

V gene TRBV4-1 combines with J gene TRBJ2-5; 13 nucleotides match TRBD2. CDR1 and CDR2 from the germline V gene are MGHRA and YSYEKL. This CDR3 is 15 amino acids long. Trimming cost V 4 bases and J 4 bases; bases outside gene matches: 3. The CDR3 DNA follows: TGCGCCAGCAGCCCAGGGACTAGCGGGGCAGAGACCCAGTACTTC. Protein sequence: CASSPGTSGAETQYF.

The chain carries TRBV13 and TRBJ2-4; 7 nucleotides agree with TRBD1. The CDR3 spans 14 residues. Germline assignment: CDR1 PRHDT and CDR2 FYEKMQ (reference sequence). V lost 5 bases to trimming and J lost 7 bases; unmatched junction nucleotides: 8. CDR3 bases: TGTGCCAGCAGCGTCACAGGGGCAAGGAACATTCAGTACTTC. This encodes CASSVTGARNIQYF.

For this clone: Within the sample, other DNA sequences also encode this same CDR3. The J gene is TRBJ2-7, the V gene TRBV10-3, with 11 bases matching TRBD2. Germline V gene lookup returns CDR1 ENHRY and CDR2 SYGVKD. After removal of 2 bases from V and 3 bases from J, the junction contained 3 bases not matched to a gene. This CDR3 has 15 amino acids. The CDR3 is CAISEGLAGNYEQYF. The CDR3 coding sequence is TGTGCCATCAGTGAGGGACTAGCGGGCAACTACGAGCAGTACTTC.

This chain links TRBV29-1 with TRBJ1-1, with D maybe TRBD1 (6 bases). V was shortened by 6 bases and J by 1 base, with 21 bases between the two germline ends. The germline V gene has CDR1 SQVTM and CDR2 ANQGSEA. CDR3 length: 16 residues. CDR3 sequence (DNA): TGCAGCGTCGTAAAAAATCACCGGGACACGAACACTGAAGCTTTCTTT. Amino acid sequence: CSVVKNHRDTNTEAFF.

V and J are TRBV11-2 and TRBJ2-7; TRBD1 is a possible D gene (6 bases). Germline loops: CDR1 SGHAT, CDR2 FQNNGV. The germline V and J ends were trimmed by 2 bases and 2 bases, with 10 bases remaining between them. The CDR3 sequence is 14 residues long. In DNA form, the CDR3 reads TGTGCCAGCAGCTTACAACAGGGAACCTACGAGCAGTACTTC. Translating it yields CASSLQQGTYEQYF.

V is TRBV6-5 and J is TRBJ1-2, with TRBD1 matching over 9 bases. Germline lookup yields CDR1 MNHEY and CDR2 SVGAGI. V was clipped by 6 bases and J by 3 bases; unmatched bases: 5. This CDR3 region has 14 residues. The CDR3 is CASRPGQGHYGYTF. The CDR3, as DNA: TGTGCCAGCAGGCCGGGACAGGGACACTATGGCTACACCTTC.

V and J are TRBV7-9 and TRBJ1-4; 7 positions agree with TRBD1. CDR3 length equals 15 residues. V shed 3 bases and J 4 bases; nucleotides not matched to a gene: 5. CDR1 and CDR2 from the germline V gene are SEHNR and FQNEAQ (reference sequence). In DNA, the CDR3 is TGTGCCAGCAGCTTGGGGGACAGAGATAATGAAAAACTGTTTTTT. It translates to CASSLGDRDNEKLFF.